This TCR beta chain derives from a study of shared clonotypes between healthy human individuals (TCRdb year 2020). About the study as a whole: The cohort comprised a couple of women and three men aged 18 to 49 years. For each donor, three plates each were used for CD4 naive and CD4 memory, two plates were used for CD8 naive, and one plate was used for CD8 memory. To estimate repertoire size and how much clonotypes are shared between individuals, the study performed deep sequencing of blood TCR repertoires from five healthy adults. Libraries were prepared and TCR repertoires were sequenced by different laboratories using diverse techniques, in order to increase sequencing depth and limit assay-specific biases. Each donor's leukapheresis produced roughly between roughly 0.94 and 9.5 billion PBMCs. Overall study results and their limits: Naive subsets generally had larger estimated clonotype richness than memory subsets. When four donors were compared, the shared fraction of clonotypes was about 5% for naive CD4, approximately 3.3% for naive CD8, 2.3% for memory CD4, and approximately 0.4% for memory CD8. The genetic and exposure-history diversity represented was limited by the small number of donors. Higher generation probabilities were observed for clonotypes shared by all four sorted-subset donors than for non-shared clonotypes. Even with the large sequencing depth, rarefaction of the sorted-subset datasets indicated that sequencing was incomplete. Only blood was sampled, and tissue TCR repertoires likely differ from those in blood. Pairwise subsampling indicated that sequencing depth was expected to affect the degree of clonotype sharing among donors.

Details on this clone: The target of this receptor is not known. Base qualities are not provided; no much larger clone lies one nucleotide away.

TCR CDR3 regions were amplified from genomic DNA by multiplex PCR using the deep immunoSEQ assay. For each cell subset, the extracted genomic DNA was distributed evenly across all wells of several immunoSEQ 96-well plates, and each plate served as one replicate. For sorted subsets, approximately 0.2 ug of genomic DNA, equivalent to 25,000 to 35,000 T cell genomes, went into each replicate PCR. Purified libraries were measured with a Qubit 3.0 fluorometer, size-checked on a Bioanalyzer 2100, and measured again with the KAPA Library Quantification kit. A separate single-read 150-cycle Illumina NextSeq 550 flow cell was used to sequence each immunoSEQ 96-well plate. The study's processing was this. Because only junctional sequences without quality scores were contained in the immunoSEQ output, filtering matching that applied to full-length reads could not be performed. Sequences were annotated with PyIR, a Python wrapper for IgBLAST v1.9, using IMGT germline references to assign V/J genes and CDR3. Reads were filtered out if the reads had weak V/J assignments (E-value above 1e-6), no CDR3, stop codons, out-of-frame junctions, or ambiguous translated residues. V3J clonotypes were defined as sequences sharing an identical inferred V gene, J gene, and CDR3 amino acid sequence. The percentage overlap between two repertoires was calculated by dividing the number of shared unique clonotypes by the size of the smaller repertoire. RTK rarefaction, the Chao1 estimator, and Recon v2.1 estimates of unobserved clonotypes were used to assess repertoire richness. OLGA was used to compute generation probabilities for all TCRbeta clonotypes that the gDNA method yielded from a few donors. Here the immuneACCESS table is served through TCRdb, limited to in-frame sequences with V and J called. Missing clones are a known gap in these copies; in checked studies unresolved V genes cover under half, and the rest lacks a known reason. For V, J and clone size, that table is used; D and trimming come from the DNA. The sample records about 230,000 clones, over 50% of which are singletons. The ten biggest clones cover more than 9.5% of the sample.

Healthy HIV-negative adults with no recently reported acute infections or vaccinations were included as donors. All donors were Caucasian adults living in Nashville, Tennessee, USA. CD4+ T cells were enriched by magnetic negative selection; naive cells were then positively selected on CD45RA, and the negative fraction formed the memory subset. Blood was obtained by leukapheresis, after which PBMCs were separated by Ficoll-Histopaque density gradient centrifugation and cryopreserved in liquid nitrogen vapor phase. Analytical flow cytometry was used to check the purity and quantity of each magnetically sorted T cell population. Genomic DNA was isolated from every sorted fraction and measured by UV absorbance on a Nanodrop 2000c. Reading the germline V gene gives CDR1 SGDLS and CDR2 YYNGEE. The germline V end is reduced by 0 bases and the J end by 8 bases; junction bases left unmatched: 8. Counted from cysteine to phenylalanine, this CDR3 has 15 amino acids. Here the CDR3 DNA is all that survives: 45 bases in frame from base 1.

This chain joins TRBV9 to TRBJ2-1, and 7 junction bases match TRBD2. The receptor was derived from a man aged 25 to 45 in good health. Sequencing input: memory CD4+ T cells sorted from blood. According to the study, the label for this sample's cell subset or site signals: CD45RA-negative fraction. The base sequence is TGTGCCAGCAGCGTAGGTTCTCGGGGGGTGGATGAGCAGTTCTTC. It translates to CASSVGSRGVDEQFF.